This T cell receptor (beta chain) was identified during a study of T cell responses to AZD1222 COVID-19 vaccine. As concerns this clone: The antigen remains unidentified.

With 5 bases clipped from V and 2 bases from J, the junction kept 6 bases outside the gene matches. The CDR3 extends over 14 amino acids. In germline, CDR1 is SGHAT, CDR2 FQNNGV. The data were produced by immunoSEQ multiplex PCR, yet TCRdb's version contains in-frame clones alone and is incomplete. The sample has 80,000 or so clones; about 82% are singletons. Findings and caveats of the study: Compared with day 0, the breadth and depth of the Spike-specific TCR repertoire rose significantly after two doses of AZD1222.

This sequence was found in an adult in good health. The sample consisted of peripheral blood, taken on day 0 of AZD1222 vaccination. The V gene is TRBV11-2, the J gene TRBJ2-7; 7 nucleotides match TRBD2. The CDR3 protein is CASSLGLLTYEQYF. The CDR3 region has the DNA TGTGCCAGCAGCCTGGGACTACTAACCTACGAGCAGTACTTC.